This T cell receptor (beta chain) was captured by sequencing in a study of T cells after somatic rescue of genetic block. Trimming took 2 bases from V and 6 from J; bases not matched to a gene: 3. Looked up from germline, CDR1 is SGHAT and CDR2 is FQNNGV. The CDR3 extends over 14 amino acids. Here immunoSEQ multiplex PCR was the method, and the copy in TCRdb shows in-frame clones only, minus some. The sample lists about 14,000 clones; around three quarters were seen once. The specimen was peripheral blood mononuclear cells (PBMCs). The J gene is TRBJ2-2, the V gene TRBV11-2; 7 bases map to TRBD1. This clonotype originated in a boy younger than 18. CDR3 protein: CASSLSTGPGELFF. The CDR3 DNA sequence: TGTGCCAGCAGCTTATCGACAGGGCCCGGGGAGCTGTTTTTT.